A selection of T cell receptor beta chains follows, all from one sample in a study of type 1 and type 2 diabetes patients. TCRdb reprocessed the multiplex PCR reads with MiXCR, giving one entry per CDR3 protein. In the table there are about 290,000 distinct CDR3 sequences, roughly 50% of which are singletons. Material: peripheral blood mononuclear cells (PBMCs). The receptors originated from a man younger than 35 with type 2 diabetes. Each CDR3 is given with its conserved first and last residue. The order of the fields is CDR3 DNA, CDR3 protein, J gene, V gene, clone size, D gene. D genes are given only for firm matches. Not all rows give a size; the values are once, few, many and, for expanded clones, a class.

CDR3nt: TGCGCCAGCAGCCCAACCCGACAGGGTGGTCAGCCCCAGCATTTT
CDR3aa: CASSPTRQGGQPQHF
j_gene: TRBJ1-5
v_gene: TRBV4-3
abundance: once
d_gene: TRBD1

CDR3nt: TGTGCCAGCAGTTTAGAGTTGCAGCCCCAGCATTTT
CDR3aa: CASSLELQPQHF
j_gene: TRBJ1-5
v_gene: TRBV12-3/TRBV12-4
abundance: .
d_gene: .

CDR3nt: TGTGCCAGCAGTGTTGGACTGTACAATGAGCAGTTCTTC
CDR3aa: CASSVGLYNEQFF
j_gene: TRBJ2-1
v_gene: TRBV2
abundance: many
d_gene: .

CDR3nt: TGTGCCAGCACCAGAGGGACAGGGTACTACACCGGGGAGCTGTTTTTT
CDR3aa: CASTRGTGYYTGELFF
j_gene: TRBJ2-2
v_gene: TRBV2
abundance: .
d_gene: TRBD1

CDR3nt: TGTGCCAGTAGAGTGAGGGAGAGGGAAGTTTCACCCCTCCACTTT
CDR3aa: CASRVREREVSPLHF
j_gene: TRBJ1-6
v_gene: TRBV19
abundance: .
d_gene: .

CDR3nt: TGTGCCAGCAGTGAATTCGGGCACTATGGCTACACCTTC
CDR3aa: CASSEFGHYGYTF
j_gene: TRBJ1-2
v_gene: TRBV25-1
abundance: .
d_gene: .

CDR3nt: TGTGCCAGTAGTATCACCCGCTCCTACGAGCAGTACTTC
CDR3aa: CASSITRSYEQYF
j_gene: TRBJ2-7
v_gene: TRBV19
abundance: few
d_gene: .

CDR3nt: TGTGCCAGCAACCTCGGCTCCTGCAATGAGCAGTTCTTC
CDR3aa: CASNLGSCNEQFF
j_gene: TRBJ2-1
v_gene: TRBV6-6
abundance: .
d_gene: .

CDR3nt: TGTGCCACCGCCACGGGAGGGAATCAGCCCCAGCATTTT
CDR3aa: CATATGGNQPQHF
j_gene: TRBJ1-5
v_gene: TRBV24-1
abundance: few
d_gene: .

CDR3nt: TGTGCCAGCAGCTTGACACCTAGCTCCTACAATGAGCAGTTCTTC
CDR3aa: CASSLTPSSYNEQFF
j_gene: TRBJ2-1
v_gene: TRBV7-9
abundance: .
d_gene: .

CDR3nt: TGCGCCAGCAGCCCCGCACAGGGACTAGCGACAGATACGCAGTATTTT
CDR3aa: CASSPAQGLATDTQYF
j_gene: TRBJ2-3
v_gene: TRBV10-1
abundance: few
d_gene: TRBD2

CDR3nt: TGCGCCAGCAGCTTGGGCCAGTCCGGAGATACGCAGTATTTT
CDR3aa: CASSLGQSGDTQYF
j_gene: TRBJ2-3
v_gene: TRBV5-1
abundance: .
d_gene: .

CDR3nt: TGTGCCACCAGCAGATTGGGACAGGGGGAACGGAATTCACCCCTCCACTTT
CDR3aa: CATSRLGQGERNSPLHF
j_gene: TRBJ1-6
v_gene: TRBV15
abundance: many
d_gene: TRBD1

CDR3nt: TGCGCCAGCACTTTCATGGACGGCTCCTACAATGAGCAGTTCTTC
CDR3aa: CASTFMDGSYNEQFF
j_gene: TRBJ2-1
v_gene: TRBV10-2
abundance: .
d_gene: .

CDR3nt: TGTGCCACCAGACCCACAGGTACAAATGAGCAGTTCTTC
CDR3aa: CATRPTGTNEQFF
j_gene: TRBJ2-1
v_gene: TRBV15
abundance: few
d_gene: .

CDR3nt: TGTGCCAGCAGCCCCATCTATGGCTACACCTTC
CDR3aa: CASSPIYGYTF
j_gene: TRBJ1-2
v_gene: TRBV14
abundance: few
d_gene: .

CDR3nt: TGTGCCAGCAGGGGGTCCGCGAAAAACATTCAGTACTTC
CDR3aa: CASRGSAKNIQYF
j_gene: TRBJ2-4
v_gene: TRBV25-1
abundance: .
d_gene: .

CDR3nt: TGCAGCGTTGAGGGCTTACAGGGAGCCGGCTCCTACGAGCAGTACTTC
CDR3aa: CSVEGLQGAGSYEQYF
j_gene: TRBJ2-7
v_gene: TRBV7-8
abundance: once
d_gene: .

CDR3nt: TGCAGTGCTAGAGAGACTAGCCGAAACACAGATACGCAGTATTTT
CDR3aa: CSARETSRNTDTQYF
j_gene: TRBJ2-3
v_gene: TRBV20-1
abundance: .
d_gene: TRBD2

CDR3nt: TGCGCCAGCAGCCAAGGGCCCTACGGAGAGCAGTTCTTC
CDR3aa: CASSQGPYGEQFF
j_gene: TRBJ2-1
v_gene: TRBV4-3
abundance: .
d_gene: .

CDR3nt: TGTGCCAGCAGCTTAGGGTCGGAGTCCAATACGCAGTATTTT
CDR3aa: CASSLGSESNTQYF
j_gene: TRBJ2-3
v_gene: TRBV11-2
abundance: .
d_gene: .

CDR3nt: TGTGCCTGGAATCTCGGAGGGTTGAATCAGCCCCAGCATTTT
CDR3aa: CAWNLGGLNQPQHF
j_gene: TRBJ1-5
v_gene: TRBV30
abundance: .
d_gene: .

CDR3nt: TGCAGTGCTAGCAACCCAATGGACAATGAGCAGTTCTTC
CDR3aa: CSASNPMDNEQFF
j_gene: TRBJ2-1
v_gene: TRBV20-1
abundance: .
d_gene: .

CDR3nt: TGTGCCAGCAGCGGAGGGAGCGGAAAAGAGACCCAGTACTTC
CDR3aa: CASSGGSGKETQYF
j_gene: TRBJ2-5
v_gene: TRBV7-2
abundance: few
d_gene: .

CDR3nt: TGTGCCAGCAGGGTGAGGGGGCGCGTCAATGGCTACACCTTC
CDR3aa: CASRVRGRVNGYTF
j_gene: TRBJ1-2
v_gene: TRBV27
abundance: .
d_gene: TRBD1

CDR3nt: TGTGCCAGCACCGCGATGGGGACAAGCGAGCAGTACTTC
CDR3aa: CASTAMGTSEQYF
j_gene: TRBJ2-7
v_gene: TRBV2
abundance: many
d_gene: .

CDR3nt: TGTGCCACCAGCGGCTCCACGGCCATGAGCTCCTACGAGCAGTACTTC
CDR3aa: CATSGSTAMSSYEQYF
j_gene: TRBJ2-7
v_gene: TRBV15
abundance: many
d_gene: .

CDR3nt: TGTGCCAGCAGTTACTCCATGACGCAGCTTGAAGCTTTCTTT
CDR3aa: CASSYSMTQLEAFF
j_gene: TRBJ1-1
v_gene: TRBV6-1
abundance: .
d_gene: .

CDR3nt: TGTGCCAGCAGATCCCAGGCCGGGTGGGATTCGAGCCACCAAGAGACCCAGTACTTC
CDR3aa: CASRSQAGWDSSHQETQYF
j_gene: TRBJ2-5
v_gene: TRBV7-6
abundance: few
d_gene: .

CDR3nt: TGTGCCTGGAGTGTCCCCGCAGGGCGCTACGAGCAGTACTTC
CDR3aa: CAWSVPAGRYEQYF
j_gene: TRBJ2-7
v_gene: TRBV30
abundance: few
d_gene: .

CDR3nt: TGTGCCAGCAGAAAAGACTTTTACGGACAAGACGAGCAGTACTTC
CDR3aa: CASRKDFYGQDEQYF
j_gene: TRBJ2-7
v_gene: TRBV6-5
abundance: .
d_gene: .

CDR3nt: TGTGCCAGCAGCAAGGGACAGGGGGCGATTTATCCCACTGAAGCTTTCTTT
CDR3aa: CASSKGQGAIYPTEAFF
j_gene: TRBJ1-1
v_gene: TRBV2
abundance: few
d_gene: TRBD1

CDR3nt: TGCGCCAGCAGTGATTCCGGGGCCCCCACAGATACGCAGTATTTT
CDR3aa: CASSDSGAPTDTQYF
j_gene: TRBJ2-3
v_gene: TRBV10-1
abundance: .
d_gene: .

CDR3nt: TGTGCTAGCAGCCCAACAGGACAAACCGGGGAGCTGTTTTTT
CDR3aa: CASSPTGQTGELFF
j_gene: TRBJ2-2
v_gene: TRBV7-9
abundance: .
d_gene: .

CDR3nt: TGTGCCAGCAGTGCTAGCGGGACTACCTACGAGCAGTACTTC
CDR3aa: CASSASGTTYEQYF
j_gene: TRBJ2-7
v_gene: TRBV25-1
abundance: .
d_gene: TRBD2

CDR3nt: TGTGCCGCCCAAACGGGGGGGAGGACCCACAATGAGCAGTTCTTC
CDR3aa: CAAQTGGRTHNEQFF
j_gene: TRBJ2-1
v_gene: TRBV10-3
abundance: .
d_gene: TRBD2

CDR3nt: TGTGCCAGCAGTTCGCCCTTCCAGGGAAATGAGCAGTTCTTC
CDR3aa: CASSSPFQGNEQFF
j_gene: TRBJ2-1
v_gene: TRBV12-3/TRBV12-4
abundance: .
d_gene: .

CDR3nt: TGCGCCAGCAGCCAAGATGTACAGACGTATGGCTACACCTTC
CDR3aa: CASSQDVQTYGYTF
j_gene: TRBJ1-2
v_gene: TRBV4-1
abundance: .
d_gene: .

CDR3nt: TGTGCCAGCAGCTTAAGCGGGGGGGCCACAGATACGCAGTATTTT
CDR3aa: CASSLSGGATDTQYF
j_gene: TRBJ2-3
v_gene: TRBV7-3
abundance: .
d_gene: TRBD2

CDR3nt: TGTGCCAGCAGCTTAGTCGTGGGGGCCCTGGGCTACGAGCAGTACTTC
CDR3aa: CASSLVVGALGYEQYF
j_gene: TRBJ2-7
v_gene: TRBV11-3
abundance: few
d_gene: .

CDR3nt: TGTGCCAGTAGTGGGCAGATTGACTACGAGCAGTACTTC
CDR3aa: CASSGQIDYEQYF
j_gene: TRBJ2-7
v_gene: TRBV19
abundance: .
d_gene: .

CDR3nt: TGTGCCACCAGTGACCCCGGGGAGACCCAGTACTTC
CDR3aa: CATSDPGETQYF
j_gene: TRBJ2-5
v_gene: TRBV24-1
abundance: .
d_gene: .

CDR3nt: TGTGCCAGCAGCTTAGGAAGACAGGGGGGCTATGGCTACACCTTC
CDR3aa: CASSLGRQGGYGYTF
j_gene: TRBJ1-2
v_gene: TRBV7-8
abundance: .
d_gene: TRBD1

CDR3nt: TGTGCCAGCTGGCGGGAGGGCCGAAACGACGAGCAGTACTTC
CDR3aa: CASWREGRNDEQYF
j_gene: TRBJ2-7
v_gene: TRBV27
abundance: .
d_gene: TRBD2

CDR3nt: TGCAGTGCCCCGACCGGGACAGGGGAAGATACGCAGTATTTT
CDR3aa: CSAPTGTGEDTQYF
j_gene: TRBJ2-3
v_gene: TRBV29-1
abundance: .
d_gene: TRBD1

CDR3nt: TGCGCCAGCAGCCCAGCATCAAATCGGATCAGGGGATACAATGAGCAGTTCTTC
CDR3aa: CASSPASNRIRGYNEQFF
j_gene: TRBJ2-1
v_gene: TRBV5-1
abundance: .
d_gene: .

CDR3nt: TGTGCCAGCAGGACAGGGACCGGGGAGCTGTTTTTT
CDR3aa: CASRTGTGELFF
j_gene: TRBJ2-2
v_gene: TRBV2
abundance: few
d_gene: TRBD1

CDR3nt: TGTGCCAGCAGTGAATCGTACAATGAGCAGTTCTTC
CDR3aa: CASSESYNEQFF
j_gene: TRBJ2-1
v_gene: TRBV2
abundance: .
d_gene: .

CDR3nt: TGCAGTGCTAGTTCTAGTCAGGGAGCTTCACCCCTCCACTTT
CDR3aa: CSASSSQGASPLHF
j_gene: TRBJ1-6
v_gene: TRBV20-1
abundance: few
d_gene: .

CDR3nt: TGTGCTAGTGGTTTGGCGATCGGGACCGGGGAGCTGTCTTTT
CDR3aa: CASGLAIGTGELSF
j_gene: TRBJ2-2
v_gene: TRBV12-5
abundance: .
d_gene: .

CDR3nt: TGTGCCAGTAGTATAGGGCCAGGGGTAACCGGCTACACCTTC
CDR3aa: CASSIGPGVTGYTF
j_gene: TRBJ1-2
v_gene: TRBV19
abundance: .
d_gene: .

CDR3nt: TGTGCCACCAGTGAACGGACTAGCAGGGATGAGCAGTTCTTC
CDR3aa: CATSERTSRDEQFF
j_gene: TRBJ2-1
v_gene: TRBV24-1
abundance: few
d_gene: TRBD2

CDR3nt: TGCAGTGCTAGAGATGGGGGACTAGCGGGGGGAAACACAGATACGCAGTATTTT
CDR3aa: CSARDGGLAGGNTDTQYF
j_gene: TRBJ2-3
v_gene: TRBV20-1
abundance: .
d_gene: TRBD2

CDR3nt: TGCGCCAGCACGGTAACAGGGAACACAGATACGCAGTATTTT
CDR3aa: CASTVTGNTDTQYF
j_gene: TRBJ2-3
v_gene: TRBV5-1
abundance: once
d_gene: .

CDR3nt: TGCGCCAGCAGCCAAGGGCCGCAAGGTATAGGACTAGCGGGGCTGGGGGAGCAGTACTTC
CDR3aa: CASSQGPQGIGLAGLGEQYF
j_gene: TRBJ2-7
v_gene: TRBV4-1
abundance: .
d_gene: TRBD2

CDR3nt: TGTGCCAGCAGCGTGGGACAGAAAGACGAGCAGTACTTC
CDR3aa: CASSVGQKDEQYF
j_gene: TRBJ2-7
v_gene: TRBV9
abundance: .
d_gene: TRBD1

CDR3nt: TGCAGTGCTAGAGAGCAGGGAGATAGCACAGATACGCAGTATTTT
CDR3aa: CSAREQGDSTDTQYF
j_gene: TRBJ2-3
v_gene: TRBV20-1
abundance: .
d_gene: .

CDR3nt: TGCGCCAGCAGCTTGGGAGCATCGGGAGAAGGTTTGGAGACCCAGTGCTTC
CDR3aa: CASSLGASGEGLETQCF
j_gene: TRBJ2-5
v_gene: TRBV5-1
abundance: .
d_gene: .

CDR3nt: TGTGCCAGCAGTTCCGATACAAAATTCTCTAACTATGGCTACACCTTC
CDR3aa: CASSSDTKFSNYGYTF
j_gene: TRBJ1-2
v_gene: TRBV28
abundance: .
d_gene: .